The clone carrying this T cell receptor (beta chain) was counted at least ten times. The antigen remains undetermined. From RNA transcripts, TCR beta CDR3 regions were amplified. The HTBI primer set served for first-round RT-PCR of the TCR CDR3. TCRdb used MiXCR to reprocess the multiplex PCR reads, holding one entry per CDR3 protein. The sample includes under 400,000 distinct CDR3 sequences, about 12% of them seen just once. The data stem from a study of T cells in Graves' hyperthyroidism and ophthalmopathy. It was considered stable Graves' hyperthyroidism when ophthalmopathy did not progress within 18 months. Each patient was aged 18 to 65 and had newly diagnosed hyperthyroidism of under 2 months' duration. Study conclusions and caveats: With a median lead of approximately 6 months before onset, the model predicted ophthalmopathy. The majority of expanded thyroid clonotypes above 0.001 also appeared in blood.

This CDR3 spans 15 amino acids. The germline V and J ends were trimmed by 2 bases and 6 bases, with 16 bases remaining between them. The germline gives CDR1 MDHEN, CDR2 SYDVKM. The genes are TRBV28 and TRBJ1-1; possibly TRBD1 for D (6 bases). The material sequenced was blood. This receptor was taken from a woman aged 18-30 years with Graves' hyperthyroidism. The DNA for the CDR3 is TGTGCCAGCAGTTTACGGGGGCAGGTGGGGGCTGAAGCTTTCTTT. Translation gives CASSLRGQVGAEAFF.